The 25 T cell receptor beta chains listed next were all sequenced from one sample in a study of blood T cell repertoires in COVID-19. Libraries were prepared by immunoSEQ multiplex PCR; TCRdb keeps only in-frame clonotypes and omits some of them. The sample lists 130,000 to 150,000 clones; approximately 89% were seen once. Sequenced material: peripheral blood. Receptors originate from a human donor in a cohort sampled during active COVID-19.

The chain has TRBV7-3 and TRBJ2-1; 9 bases fit TRBD2. The CDR3 is made up of 16 amino acids. J was trimmed by 4 bases and V by 3 bases; bases with no gene match: 7. CDR1 SGHTA and CDR2 FQGTGA come from the germline V gene. CDR3: CASSFYETSGYNEQFF. CDR3 DNA: TGTGCCAGCAGCTTTTACGAGACTAGCGGATACAATGAGCAGTTCTTC.

This CDR3 is CASNRAGGNYGYTF. In DNA form, the CDR3 reads TGTGCCAGTAACCGGGCAGGGGGTAACTATGGCTACACCTTC. The chain is built from TRBV6-5 and TRBJ1-2; the match to TRBD1 covers 7 bases. Germline-derived CDR1 and CDR2 are MNHEY and SVGAGI. The CDR3 runs to 14 residues. After removal of 9 bases from V and 1 base from J, the junction contained 8 bases not matched to a gene.

The chain links TRBV30 to TRBJ1-6, with 7 bases matching TRBD1. The CDR3 length is 15 residues. The V gene's germline CDR1 is GTSNPN and CDR2 SVGIG (reference sequence). J lost 9 bases, V lost 2 bases, and 10 bases had no gene match. The CDR3 DNA follows: TGTGCCTGGAGTACCCACAGGGGATCCGTTTCACCCCTCCACTTT. Encoded protein: CAWSTHRGSVSPLHF.

This clone was seen just once. J is TRBJ1-4 and V is TRBV4-1, with 7 bases fitting TRBD1. V gave up 2 bases and J gave up 6 bases; unmatched junction bases: 9. The CDR3 spans 16 residues. Germline lookup yields CDR1 MGHRA and CDR2 YSYEKL. The CDR3 coding sequence is TGCGCCAGCAGCCAAAGTGAGGGGGCAGGCGATGAAAAACTGTTTTTT. This encodes CASSQSEGAGDEKLFF.

This rearrangement joins TRBV5-4 to TRBJ1-3, with D perhaps TRBD1 (5 bases). The CDR3 loop spans 13 amino acids. CDR1 SGHNT and CDR2 YYREEE come from the germline V gene (reference sequence). V gave up 0 bases and J gave up 4 bases, with 5 bases separating them. The CDR3 region is CASSLDRGNTIYF. The CDR3 DNA is TGTGCCAGCAGCTTGGACAGGGGAAACACCATATATTTT.

The J gene is TRBJ2-2, the V gene TRBV27; D possibly corresponds to TRBD2 (5 bases). Germline V CDR1 and CDR2: MNHEY, SMNVEV (reference sequence). The V and J ends lost 8 bases and 6 bases respectively, with 19 bases between them. The CDR3 has 15 amino acids. The CDR3: CASYPDRGLAGELFF. CDR3 nucleotides: TGTGCCAGCTACCCAGATCGGGGTTTGGCCGGGGAGCTGTTTTTT.

The V and J genes are TRBV4-2 and TRBJ2-3; D unclear. The germline CDR1 and CDR2 sequences are LGHNA and YNFKEQ. The CDR3 totals 14 residues. With 4 bases removed from V and 4 bases from J, the gap between germline ends came to 12 bases. The CDR3 coding sequence is TGTGCCAGCAGCCGCCCCCGAGCCCCAGATACGCAGTATTTT. Its protein is CASSRPRAPDTQYF.

J is TRBJ1-4 and V is TRBV11-2; 8 bases agree with TRBD1. V lost 1 base to trimming and J lost 7 bases; unmatched junction nucleotides: 5. The CDR3 consists of 15 residues. Germline V gene lookup returns CDR1 SGHAT and CDR2 FQNNGV. CDR3 in DNA: TGTGCCAGCAGCTTAGTAACAGGGGGTCCTGAAAAACTGTTTTTT. Its protein product is CASSLVTGGPEKLFF. Full variable domain (remainder filled in from reference TRBV11-2 and TRBJ1-4): EAGVAQSPRYKIIEKRQSVAFWCNPISGHATLYWYQQILGQGPKLLIQFQNNGVVDDSQLPKDRFSAERLKGVDSTLKIQPAKLEDSAVYLCASSLVTGGPEKLFFGSGTQLSVL.

Written as DNA, the CDR3 is TGTGCCAGCAGTCTCACAGGGGCGGGGTATGGCTACACCTTC. It codes for CASSLTGAGYGYTF. The chain links TRBV27 to TRBJ1-2, with 7 bases fitting TRBD1. The V segment lost 5 bases and the J segment 5 bases; nucleotides outside the gene matches: 8. Germline values: CDR1 MNHEY, CDR2 SMNVEV (reference sequence). This CDR3 comprises 14 residues.

V gene TRBV18 combines with J gene TRBJ2-7; TRBD1 agrees at 8 bases. The CDR3 consists of 14 residues. Trimming at V came to 8 bases and at J to 0 bases, leaving 6 bases not matched to a gene. The germline gives CDR1 KGHSH, CDR2 LQKENI. CDR3 sequence (DNA): TGTGCCAGCGCCAGGGGGCTGGACTCCTACGAGCAGTACTTC. Translating gives CASARGLDSYEQYF.

This clone was observed a single time. The chain carries TRBV7-8 and TRBJ2-2, with D maybe TRBD2 (6 bases). Per germline, CDR1 SGHVS and CDR2 FQNEAQ. Trimming pared 5 bases from V and 3 bases from J, leaving 19 bases between. The CDR3 extends over 17 amino acids. The CDR3 coding sequence is TGTGCCAGCAGCCGAGTAGGCGGGACTTCATACACCGGGGAGCTGTTTTTT. It yields the protein CASSRVGGTSYTGELFF.

The chain couples TRBV10-3 to TRBJ2-7, with TRBD2 matching over 9 bases. The CDR3 contains 14 residues. CDR1 and CDR2 from the germline V gene are ENHRY and SYGVKD. V lost 2 bases and J lost 2; bases outside the gene matches: 1. CDR3 DNA sequence: TGTGCCATCAGTGAGGGCGGGGGGGCCTACGAGCAGTACTTC. It yields the protein CAISEGGGAYEQYF.

The rearrangement joins TRBV29-1 to TRBJ1-1; D is possibly TRBD1 (5 bases). Germline V gives CDR1 SQVTM, CDR2 ANQGSEA. The CDR3 has 14 residues. V lost 1 base and J 3 bases, leaving 12 bases between the germline ends. CDR3 protein: CSVEGPGRDTEAFF. DNA of the CDR3: TGCAGCGTTGAAGGTCCAGGGCGCGACACTGAAGCTTTCTTT.

The chain is built from TRBV4-3 and TRBJ2-1; 10 nucleotides align to TRBD2. V shed 4 bases, J shed 6 bases, and the junction held 3 bases outside the gene matches. Germline lookup yields CDR1 LGHNA and CDR2 YSLEER. CDR3 length equals 14 residues. The CDR3 loop reads CASSPRTSGNEQFF. The CDR3 nucleotides are TGCGCCAGCAGCCCTCGGACTAGCGGCAATGAGCAGTTCTTC.

This chain links TRBV10-3 with TRBJ2-1; 8 bases map to TRBD1. The CDR3 covers 14 residues. Germline V lookup: CDR1 ENHRY, CDR2 SYGVKD. Trimming removed 10 bases from V and 0 bases from J; junction bases left unmatched: 5. CDR3 in DNA: TGTGCCACCTCAGGGGGCGGCTCCTACAATGAGCAGTTCTTC. It codes for CATSGGGSYNEQFF.

This clone was counted once. The chain combines TRBV3-1 (or the pseudogene TRBV3-2) with TRBJ2-3, with D possibly TRBD2 on 6 matching bases. The germline V and J ends were trimmed by 1 base and 4 bases, with 12 bases remaining between them. CDR1 LGHDT and CDR2 YNNKEL come from the germline V gene (reference sequence). The CDR3 length is 15 residues. CDR3 amino acids: CASSQGTSGSDTQYF. In DNA, the CDR3 is TGTGCCAGCAGCCAAGGCACCAGCGGGTCAGATACGCAGTATTTT.

The CDR3 DNA follows: TGTGCCAGTAGTATCCTGGGCGGGCCGAACACCGGGGAGCTGTTTTTT. Translation: CASSILGGPNTGELFF. This chain links TRBV19 with TRBJ2-2; D possibly corresponds to TRBD2 (5 bases). Per the germline V gene, CDR1 is LNHDA and CDR2 is SQIVND (reference sequence). CDR3 size: 16 residues. The ends were cut back, 3 bases at V and 0 bases at J, with 11 bases in the middle.

The chain is built from TRBV7-2 and TRBJ1-4; 9 nucleotides agree with TRBD1. Germline loops: CDR1 SGHTA, CDR2 FQGNSA. CDR3 length: 16 amino acids. The J segment lost 5 bases and the V segment lost 5 bases, leaving 9 bases of the junction unmatched. The DNA for the CDR3 is TGTGCCAGCAGCACGGGGACAGGGTACCCAAATGAAAAACTGTTTTTT. Protein product: CASSTGTGYPNEKLFF.

The rearrangement joins TRBV16 to TRBJ1-2; the match to TRBD1 covers 9 bases. The CDR3 is 18 amino acids. CDR1 and CDR2 from the germline V gene are KGHSY and FQNENV. V shed 0 bases and J 3 bases; nucleotides not matched to a gene: 11. The CDR3 DNA is TGTGCCAGCAGCCAATCTCTGCGGACAGGGGATGGGGACTATGGCTACACCTTC. This encodes CASSQSLRTGDGDYGYTF.

This chain joins TRBV6-2 or TRBV6-3 and TRBJ1-2, with TRBD1 as a possible D gene (5 bases). V lost 5 bases to trimming and J lost 4 bases, with 11 bases between them. Germline values: CDR1 MNHEY, CDR2 SVGEGT. This CDR3 contains 13 residues. CDR3 sequence (DNA): TGTGCCAGCAGTGAGGCCAGGGCCTATGGCTACACCTTC. Protein product: CASSEARAYGYTF.

This clone was observed a few times. Other DNA sequences in this sample translate to the same CDR3. The chain is built from TRBV12-3 or TRBV12-4 and TRBJ2-7, with D perhaps matching TRBD1 (6 bases). This CDR3 has 13 residues. Trimming took 6 bases from V and 0 from J, leaving 9 bases between them. The CDR3 sequence is CASSPTGSYEQYF. The CDR3, as DNA: TGTGCCAGCAGCCCGACAGGCTCCTACGAGCAGTACTTC.

The genes are TRBV4-1 and TRBJ2-7; TRBD2 agrees at 8 bases. The CDR3 spans 16 residues. CDR1 MGHRA and CDR2 YSYEKL come from the germline V gene. J gave up 3 bases and V 1 base, and 8 bases lay outside the gene matches. CDR3 bases: TGCGCCAGCAGCCAAGTGGTAGCGGGGAAAAACTACGAGCAGTACTTC. This sequence encodes CASSQVVAGKNYEQYF.

The chain couples TRBV10-2 to TRBJ2-5; no firm D call. V was cut by 2 bases and J by 3 bases, with 16 bases left in between. This CDR3 has 16 amino acids. Germline values: CDR1 WSHSY, CDR2 SAAADI. Here the CDR3 reads CASSEQIADSEETQYF. The CDR3 region has the DNA TGCGCCAGCAGTGAGCAAATAGCCGACTCAGAAGAGACCCAGTACTTC.

The genes are TRBV2 and TRBJ1-1; TRBD1 might be the D (6 bases). V was trimmed by 10 bases and J by 3 bases, leaving 15 bases between them. The CDR3 covers 13 residues. CDR1 and CDR2 from the germline V gene are SNHLY and FYNNEI. The CDR3 spells CAILQGRYTEAFF. Written as DNA, the CDR3 is TGTGCCATCCTACAGGGACGGTACACTGAAGCTTTCTTT.

This sequence joins TRBV19 and TRBJ1-6; D gene ambiguous. Trimming took 3 bases from V and 6 from J, leaving 9 bases between them. The CDR3 sequence is 14 residues long. CDR1 is LNHDA and CDR2 is SQIVND in the germline V gene (reference sequence). CDR3 sequence reads: CASSMRRINSPLHF. In DNA form, the CDR3 reads TGTGCCAGTAGTATGAGGCGGATTAATTCACCCCTCCACTTT. The whole variable domain, remainder taken from reference TRBV19 and TRBJ1-6, is DGGITQSPKYLFRKEGQNVTLSCEQNLNHDAMYWYRQDPGQGLRLIYYSQIVNDFQKGDIAEGYSVSREKKESFPLTVTSAQKNPTAFYLCASSMRRINSPLHFGNGTRLTVT.